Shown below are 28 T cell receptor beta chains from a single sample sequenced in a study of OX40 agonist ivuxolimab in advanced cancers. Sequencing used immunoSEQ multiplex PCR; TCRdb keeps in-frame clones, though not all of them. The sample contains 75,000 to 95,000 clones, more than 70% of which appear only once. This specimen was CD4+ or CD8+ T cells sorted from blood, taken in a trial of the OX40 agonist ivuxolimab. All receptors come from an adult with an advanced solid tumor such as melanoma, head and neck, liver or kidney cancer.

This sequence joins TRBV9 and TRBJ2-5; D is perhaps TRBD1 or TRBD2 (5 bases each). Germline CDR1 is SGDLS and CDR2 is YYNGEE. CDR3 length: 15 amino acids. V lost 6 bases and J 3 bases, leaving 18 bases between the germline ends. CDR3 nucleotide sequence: TGTGCCAGCACCACCCGGCAGGGAGTAAAAGAGACCCAGTACTTC. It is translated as CASTTRQGVKETQYF.

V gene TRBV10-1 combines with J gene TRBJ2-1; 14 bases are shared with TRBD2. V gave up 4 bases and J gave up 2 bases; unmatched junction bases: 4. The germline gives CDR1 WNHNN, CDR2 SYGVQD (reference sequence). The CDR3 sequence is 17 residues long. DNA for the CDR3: TGCGCCAGCAGTGCCGGGACTAGCGGGAGTGCCTACAATGAGCAGTTCTTC. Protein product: CASSAGTSGSAYNEQFF.

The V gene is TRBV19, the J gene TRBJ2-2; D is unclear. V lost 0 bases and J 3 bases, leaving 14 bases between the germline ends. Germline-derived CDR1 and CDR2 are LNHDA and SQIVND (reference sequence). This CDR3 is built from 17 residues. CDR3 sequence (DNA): TGTGCCAGTAGTATAGATCCAGGAAATCCTCACACCGGGGAGCTGTTTTTT. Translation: CASSIDPGNPHTGELFF.

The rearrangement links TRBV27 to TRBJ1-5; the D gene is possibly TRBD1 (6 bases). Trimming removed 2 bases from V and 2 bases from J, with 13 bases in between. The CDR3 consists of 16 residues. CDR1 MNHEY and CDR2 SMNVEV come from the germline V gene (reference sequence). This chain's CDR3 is CASSLMGARGNQPQHF. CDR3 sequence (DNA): TGTGCCAGCAGTTTAATGGGGGCTCGGGGCAATCAGCCCCAGCATTTT.

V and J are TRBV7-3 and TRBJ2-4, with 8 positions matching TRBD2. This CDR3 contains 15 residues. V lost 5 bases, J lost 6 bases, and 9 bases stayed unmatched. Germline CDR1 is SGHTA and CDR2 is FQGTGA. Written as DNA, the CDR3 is TGTGCCAGCAGCCCCACGGGGGGGCAGGGAAACATTCAGTACTTC. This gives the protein CASSPTGGQGNIQYF.

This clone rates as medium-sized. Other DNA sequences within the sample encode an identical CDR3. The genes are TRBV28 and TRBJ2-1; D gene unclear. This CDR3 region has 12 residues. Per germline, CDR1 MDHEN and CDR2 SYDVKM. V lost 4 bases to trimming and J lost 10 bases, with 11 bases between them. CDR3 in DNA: TGTGCCAGCAGTTCCCGTCGGGCCGAGCAGTTCTTC. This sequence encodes CASSSRRAEQFF.

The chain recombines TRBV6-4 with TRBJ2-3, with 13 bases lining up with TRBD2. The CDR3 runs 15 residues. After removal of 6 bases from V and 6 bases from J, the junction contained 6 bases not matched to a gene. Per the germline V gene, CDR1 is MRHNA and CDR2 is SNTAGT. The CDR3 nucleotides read TGTGCCAGCAGCCCACTAGCGGGAGGGCCGGATACGCAGTATTTT. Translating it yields CASSPLAGGPDTQYF.

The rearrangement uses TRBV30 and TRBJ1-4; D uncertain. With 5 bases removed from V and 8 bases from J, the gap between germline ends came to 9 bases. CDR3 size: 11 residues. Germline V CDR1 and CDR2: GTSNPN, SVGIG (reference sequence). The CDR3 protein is CAWAPGEKLFF. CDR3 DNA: TGTGCCTGGGCCCCGGGGGAAAAACTGTTTTTT.

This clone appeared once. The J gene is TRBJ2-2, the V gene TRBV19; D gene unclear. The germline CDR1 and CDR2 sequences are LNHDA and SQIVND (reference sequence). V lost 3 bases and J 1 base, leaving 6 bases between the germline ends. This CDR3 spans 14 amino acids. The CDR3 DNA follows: TGTGCCAGTAGTATGTCGCGGAACACCGGGGAGCTGTTTTTT. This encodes CASSMSRNTGELFF.

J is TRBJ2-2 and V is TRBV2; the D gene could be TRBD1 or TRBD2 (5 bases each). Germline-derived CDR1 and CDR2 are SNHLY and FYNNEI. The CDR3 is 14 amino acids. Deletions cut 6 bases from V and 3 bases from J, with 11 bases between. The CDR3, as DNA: TGTGCCAGCAGGGGGGAATACTACACCGGGGAGCTGTTTTTT. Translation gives CASRGEYYTGELFF.

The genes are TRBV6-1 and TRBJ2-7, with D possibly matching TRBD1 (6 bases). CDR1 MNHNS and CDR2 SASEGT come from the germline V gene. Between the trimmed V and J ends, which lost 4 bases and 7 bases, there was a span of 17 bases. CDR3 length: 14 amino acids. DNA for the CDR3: TGTGCCAGCAGTGTCGGCGGCCAGGGGTGGGAGCAGTACTTC. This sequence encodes CASSVGGQGWEQYF.

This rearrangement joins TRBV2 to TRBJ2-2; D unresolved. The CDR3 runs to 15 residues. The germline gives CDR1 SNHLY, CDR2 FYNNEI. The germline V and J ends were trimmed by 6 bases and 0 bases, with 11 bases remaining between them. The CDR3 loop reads CASRETTSNTGELFF. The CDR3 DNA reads TGTGCCAGCAGGGAAACCACATCGAACACCGGGGAGCTGTTTTTT.

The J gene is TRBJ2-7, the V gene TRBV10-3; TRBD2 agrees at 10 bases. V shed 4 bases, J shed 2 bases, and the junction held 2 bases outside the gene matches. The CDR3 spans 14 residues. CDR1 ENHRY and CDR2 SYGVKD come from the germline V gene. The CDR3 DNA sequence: TGTGCCATCAGTGCTAGCGGGGGCCCCTACGAGCAGTACTTC. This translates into CAISASGGPYEQYF.

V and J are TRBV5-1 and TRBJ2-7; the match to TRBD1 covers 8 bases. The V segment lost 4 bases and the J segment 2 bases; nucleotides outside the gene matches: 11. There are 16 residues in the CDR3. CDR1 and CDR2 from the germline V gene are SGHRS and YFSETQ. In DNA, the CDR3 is TGCGCCAGCAGCCCGGTCAGGGGGCGAATTACCTACGAGCAGTACTTC. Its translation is CASSPVRGRITYEQYF.

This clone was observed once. In DNA form, the CDR3 reads TGTGCCAGCGGACCGACAGGGACCTTCGGGGCCAACGTCCTGACTTTC. Translation gives CASGPTGTFGANVLTF. This chain joins TRBV2 and TRBJ2-6; 7 positions agree with TRBD1. Germline loops: CDR1 SNHLY, CDR2 FYNNEI. The junction had 11 bases not matched to a gene; V was cut back by 8 bases and J by 4 bases. This CDR3 is built from 16 residues.

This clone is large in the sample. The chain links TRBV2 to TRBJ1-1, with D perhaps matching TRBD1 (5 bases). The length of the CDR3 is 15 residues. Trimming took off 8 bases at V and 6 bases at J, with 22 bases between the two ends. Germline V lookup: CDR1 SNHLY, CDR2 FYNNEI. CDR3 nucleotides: TGTGCCAGCTGGGGGGGATTTGGGCCGGGCGCTGAAGCTTTCTTT. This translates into CASWGGFGPGAEAFF.

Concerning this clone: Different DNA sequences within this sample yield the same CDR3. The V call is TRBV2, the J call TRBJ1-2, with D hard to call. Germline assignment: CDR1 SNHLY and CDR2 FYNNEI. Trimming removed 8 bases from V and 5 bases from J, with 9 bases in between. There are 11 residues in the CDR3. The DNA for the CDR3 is TGTGCCAGCTCGGTGGGGTATGGCTACACCTTC. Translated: CASSVGYGYTF. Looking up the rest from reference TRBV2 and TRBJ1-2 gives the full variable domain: EPEVTQTPSHQVTQMGQEVILRCVPISNHLYFYWYRQILGQKVEFLVSFYNNEISEKSEIFDDQFSVERPDGSNFTLKIRSTKLEDSAMYFCASSVGYGYTFGSGTRLTVV.

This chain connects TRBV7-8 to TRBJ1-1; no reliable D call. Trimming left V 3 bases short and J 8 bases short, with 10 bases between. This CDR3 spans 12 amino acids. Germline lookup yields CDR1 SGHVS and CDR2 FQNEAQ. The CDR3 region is CASSFILGEAFF. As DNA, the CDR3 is TGTGCCAGCAGCTTCATATTAGGGGAAGCTTTCTTT.

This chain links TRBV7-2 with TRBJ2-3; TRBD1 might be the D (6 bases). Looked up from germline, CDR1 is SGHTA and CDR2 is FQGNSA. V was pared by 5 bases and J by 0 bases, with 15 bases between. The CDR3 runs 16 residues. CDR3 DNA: TGTGCCAGCAGCAGTGGGGGCTTTTCTAGCACAGATACGCAGTATTTT. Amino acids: CASSSGGFSSTDTQYF.

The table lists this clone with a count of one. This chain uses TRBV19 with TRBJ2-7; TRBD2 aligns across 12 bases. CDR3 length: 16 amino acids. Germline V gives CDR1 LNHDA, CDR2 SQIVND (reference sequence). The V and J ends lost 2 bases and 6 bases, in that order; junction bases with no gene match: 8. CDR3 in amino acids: CASSILAGGPIAEQYF. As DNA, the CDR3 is TGTGCCAGTAGTATACTAGCGGGAGGGCCTATTGCCGAGCAGTACTTC.

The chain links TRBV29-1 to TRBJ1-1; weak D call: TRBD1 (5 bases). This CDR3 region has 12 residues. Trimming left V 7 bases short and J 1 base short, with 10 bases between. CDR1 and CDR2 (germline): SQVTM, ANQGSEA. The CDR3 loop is CSGGTGNTEAFF. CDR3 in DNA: TGCAGCGGCGGGACCGGGAACACTGAAGCTTTCTTT.

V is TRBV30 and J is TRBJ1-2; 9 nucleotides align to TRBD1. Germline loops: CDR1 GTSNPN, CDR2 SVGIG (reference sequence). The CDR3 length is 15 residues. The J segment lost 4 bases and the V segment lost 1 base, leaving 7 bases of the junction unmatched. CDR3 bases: TGTGCCTGGAGTGCGACAGGGGGTACTGTCTATGGCTACACCTTC. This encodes CAWSATGGTVYGYTF.

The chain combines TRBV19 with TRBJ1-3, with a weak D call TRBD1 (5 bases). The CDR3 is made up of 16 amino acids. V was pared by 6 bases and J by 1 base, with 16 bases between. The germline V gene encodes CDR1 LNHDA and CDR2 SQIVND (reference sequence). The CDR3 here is CASSNHLPGSGNTIYF. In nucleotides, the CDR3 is TGTGCCAGTAGCAACCACCTCCCAGGGTCTGGAAACACCATATATTTT.

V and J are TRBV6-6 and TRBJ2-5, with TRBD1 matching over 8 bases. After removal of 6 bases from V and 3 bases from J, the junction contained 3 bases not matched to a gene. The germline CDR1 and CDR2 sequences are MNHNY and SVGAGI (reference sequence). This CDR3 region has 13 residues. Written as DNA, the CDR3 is TGTGCCAGCAGAGAGACAGGGGAAGAGACCCAGTACTTC. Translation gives CASRETGEETQYF.

The CDR3 nucleotides read TGTGCCAGCAGCTTAGGGGGCCTAGCGGAGTACGAGCAGTACGTC. It specifies CASSLGGLAEYEQYV. The V gene is TRBV11-3, the J gene TRBJ2-7; 7 bases align to TRBD2. CDR1 and CDR2 (germline): SGHNT, YENEEA. The CDR3 length is 15 residues. Trimming at V came to 1 base and at J to 4 bases, leaving 7 bases not matched to a gene.

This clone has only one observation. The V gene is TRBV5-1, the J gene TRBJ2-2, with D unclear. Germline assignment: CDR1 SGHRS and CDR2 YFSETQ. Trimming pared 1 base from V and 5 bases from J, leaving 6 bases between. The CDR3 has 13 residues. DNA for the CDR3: TGCGCCAGCAGCTTGTCTTGGACCGGGGAGCTGTTTTTT. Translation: CASSLSWTGELFF.

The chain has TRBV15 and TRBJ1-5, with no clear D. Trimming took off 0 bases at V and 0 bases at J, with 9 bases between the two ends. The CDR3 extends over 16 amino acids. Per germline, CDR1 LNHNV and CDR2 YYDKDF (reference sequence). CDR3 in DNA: TGTGCCACCAGCAGAGATCTCAGTAATAGCAATCAGCCCCAGCATTTT. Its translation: CATSRDLSNSNQPQHF.

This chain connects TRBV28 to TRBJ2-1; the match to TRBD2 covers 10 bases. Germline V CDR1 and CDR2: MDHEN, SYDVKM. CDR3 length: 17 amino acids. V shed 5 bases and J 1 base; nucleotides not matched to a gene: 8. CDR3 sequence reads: CASSPLSGRGSYNEQFF. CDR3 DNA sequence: TGTGCCAGCAGTCCCCTCAGCGGGAGGGGATCCTACAATGAGCAGTTCTTC. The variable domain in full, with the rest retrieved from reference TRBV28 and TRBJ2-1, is DVKVTQSSRYLVKRTGEKVFLECVQDMDHENMFWYRQDPGLGLRLIYFSYDVKMKEKGDIPEGYSVSREKKERFSLILESASTNQTSMYLCASSPLSGRGSYNEQFFGPGTRLTVL.